The present T cell receptor (beta chain) was sequenced within a study of T cells after yellow fever vaccination. Findings and caveats of the study: Contaminants from the bulk population, in the form of abundant clonotypes, could be found in FACS-sorted repertoires.

This clonotype was seen a handful of times. What it binds is unknown. TCRdb passed the 5' RACE reads through MiXCR, listing each CDR3 protein once. The sample shows under 500,000 distinct CDR3 sequences, approximately 19% of them seen only once. There are 15 residues in the CDR3. V lost 5 bases, J lost 5 bases, and 18 bases lay in between. The germline V gene encodes CDR1 MNHEY and CDR2 SVGAGI. The sample consisted of PBMCs, taken before the yellow fever booster vaccination. This sequence originates from a man between 18 and 35 years old who received the YFV17D yellow fever vaccine. The chain couples TRBV6-5 to TRBJ2-5, with no clear D. As DNA, the CDR3 is TGTGCCAGCAGTCCTACCGGACCCAAGGAGGAGACCCAGTACTTC. Its translation: CASSPTGPKEETQYF.